This T cell receptor (beta chain) was captured by sequencing in a study of molecular identifiers for immune sequencing clone quantification. Preparation methods for the bulk TCR libraries were those previously described, with listed TCR primers. TCRdb redid the calling of the PCR reads with MiXCR, one entry per CDR3 protein. The sample yields under 350,000 distinct CDR3 sequences, roughly 24% seen once. Findings and caveats of the study: Clones above 20 RNA copies contained over 97% of effector molecules but under 1% of naive ones.

This CDR3 contains 13 residues. CDR1 and CDR2 from the germline V gene are MDHEN and SYDVKM. Points on this clonotype: Its antigen remains unknown. Possible read error: a much larger clone is one base away.

Using a CD8+CD4-CCR7+CD45RA+ phenotype, naive CD8 T cells were sorted. This TCR was sampled from a human donor in good health. Some libraries in this study had Jurkat cell RNA spiked in. The sample consisted of naive CD8+ T cells from blood, with Jurkat cell RNA spiked in. The subset is: FACS-sorted CD8+CD4-CCR7+CD45RA+ naive T cells. This chain joins TRBV28 and TRBJ2-7; D remains unclear. CDR3 sequence reads: CASRPRIDGGKNF. The CDR3 DNA is TGTGCCAGCAGACCACGTATAGACGGTGGGAAGAACTTC.